Following are 16 T cell receptor beta chains from one sample sequenced in a study of blood T cell repertoires in COVID-19. The method was immunoSEQ multiplex PCR; TCRdb's version includes in-frame clones alone and lacks a portion of them. Of around 70,000 clones in the sample, more than 75% are singletons; the top ten hold approximately 10%. Sequencing was carried out using peripheral blood. These receptors were taken from a woman younger than 30 with acute or convalescent COVID-19.

The J gene is TRBJ1-1, the V gene TRBV5-1, with D perhaps TRBD1 (6 bases). Trimming cost V 1 base and J 3 bases, with 10 bases left between them. The length of the CDR3 is 14 residues. Germline CDR1 reads SGHRS; CDR2 reads YFSETQ. The CDR3 sequence is CASSLRAGDTEAFF. CDR3 DNA sequence: TGCGCCAGCAGCTTGAGGGCAGGGGACACTGAAGCTTTCTTT.

The rearrangement joins TRBV7-8 to TRBJ2-1; D is uncertain. This CDR3 is 13 amino acids long. Per the germline V gene, CDR1 is SGHVS and CDR2 is FQNEAQ. Trimming shortened V by 6 bases and J by 5 bases, and 11 bases separated the two germline ends. The CDR3 coding sequence is TGTGCCAGCAGTATTAGTGCGAACAATGAGCAGTTCTTC. Amino acids: CASSISANNEQFF.

V usage is TRBV18 and J usage is TRBJ2-7, with a tentative D call TRBD1 (6 bases). This CDR3 has 13 amino acids. CDR1 and CDR2 (germline): KGHSH, LQKENI. The V and J ends lost 8 bases and 4 bases respectively, with 15 bases between them. CDR3: CASRGPDRYEQYF. The DNA for the CDR3 is TGTGCCAGCCGAGGCCCCGACAGGTACGAGCAGTACTTC.

This clone showed up just once. CDR3 region: CASSLAGTGSYEQYF. In DNA, the CDR3 is TGCGCCAGCAGCTTGGCCGGGACAGGGTCCTACGAGCAGTACTTC. This chain links TRBV5-1 with TRBJ2-7; 9 nucleotides agree with TRBD1. This CDR3 is 15 amino acids long. Losses at the gene ends were 0 bases for V and 1 base for J; bases not matched to a gene: 2. Looked up from germline, CDR1 is SGHRS and CDR2 is YFSETQ.

The chain couples TRBV4-3 to TRBJ1-3; D gene ambiguous. CDR1 and CDR2 from the germline V gene are LGHNA and YSLEER. The ends were cut back, 0 bases at V and 4 bases at J, with 7 bases in the middle. The CDR3 is 14 residues long. The CDR3 sequence: CASSQEGSGNTIYF. The DNA for the CDR3 is TGCGCCAGCAGCCAAGAGGGCAGCGGAAACACCATATATTTT.

The chain joins TRBV7-8 to TRBJ2-2; 11 bases are shared with TRBD2. The CDR3 runs to 16 residues. Germline V gene data show CDR1 as SGHVS and CDR2 as FQNEAQ. V dropped 5 bases and J dropped 0; count of bases not matched to a gene: 2. The CDR3 loop reads CASSLGLAANTGELFF. The CDR3 nucleotides read TGTGCCAGCAGCCTGGGACTAGCGGCGAACACCGGGGAGCTGTTTTTT.

The genes are TRBV4-1 and TRBJ1-1; possible D gene TRBD1, 6 bases. From germline, CDR1 is MGHRA and CDR2 YSYEKL. The CDR3 is 14 amino acids. V was pared by 5 bases and J by 5 bases, with 15 bases between. The CDR3 nucleotides read TGCGCCAGCAGCTTAGACAGGTCGCTTACTGAAGCTTTCTTT. Protein sequence: CASSLDRSLTEAFF.

This chain links TRBV10-1 with TRBJ1-2; the D is unclear. This CDR3 region has 16 residues. Trimming shortened V by 3 bases and J by 4 bases, and 18 bases separated the two germline ends. Germline V gene sequence: CDR1 WNHNN, CDR2 SYGVQD (reference sequence). The chain's CDR3 is CASSELCGEGRYGYTF. DNA of the CDR3: TGCGCCAGCAGTGAATTATGTGGAGAGGGCCGCTATGGCTACACCTTC.

This rearrangement joins TRBV27 to TRBJ2-1; 7 bases map to TRBD1. V trimming: 5 bases; J trimming: 6 bases; junction bases outside the gene matches: 13. The CDR3 extends over 16 amino acids. In germline, CDR1 is MNHEY, CDR2 SMNVEV (reference sequence). CDR3 nucleotide sequence: TGTGCCAGCAGTCTCCACAGGGGTTTCAATACCAATGAGCAGTTCTTC. This encodes CASSLHRGFNTNEQFF.

In the case of this clone: Germline is not matched at one junction end, which may reflect a read error. The chain combines TRBV29-1 with TRBJ2-1; a weak D match, TRBD1 (6 bases). CDR1 is SQVTM, CDR2 ANQGSEA, per germline. The CDR3 covers 16 residues. The CDR3, as DNA: TGCAGCTTTGATGGCGTTACAGGGAGCTCCTACAATGAGCAGTTCTTC. Residues: CSFDGVTGSSYNEQFF.

The chain joins TRBV5-1 to TRBJ2-1; TRBD1 is a possible D gene (6 bases). Trimming took 4 bases from V and 10 from J, leaving 12 bases between them. Germline V gives CDR1 SGHRS, CDR2 YFSETQ. The length of the CDR3 is 12 residues. CDR3 DNA: TGCGCCAGCAGCGCCAGAGGACAGGAGCAGTTCTTC. Translation: CASSARGQEQFF.

J is TRBJ1-6 and V is TRBV29-1, with D perhaps TRBD1 (6 bases). The V gene's germline CDR1 is SQVTM and CDR2 ANQGSEA. Trimming removed 6 bases from V and 6 bases from J, with 12 bases in between. This CDR3 region has 13 residues. In nucleotides, the CDR3 is TGCAGCGTCGCAGAAGGGGGTAATTCACCCCTCCACTTT. Protein sequence: CSVAEGGNSPLHF.

CDR3 DNA: TGCGCCAGCACGCCAGGACAAAACCACCCAGGGGGCTACACCTTC. Protein sequence: CASTPGQNHPGGYTF. The chain employs TRBV10-2 and TRBJ1-2; D possibly corresponds to TRBD1 (5 bases). The germline V gene encodes CDR1 WSHSY and CDR2 SAAADI. The V end was cut by 7 bases, the J end by 8 bases, with 23 bases between. The CDR3 loop spans 15 amino acids.

The table lists this clone with a few counts. The rearrangement joins TRBV5-1 to TRBJ1-2, with D perhaps matching TRBD1 (6 bases). This CDR3 comprises 15 residues. Trimming shortened V by 4 bases and J by 5 bases, and 18 bases separated the two germline ends. Germline CDR1 is SGHRS and CDR2 is YFSETQ. The CDR3 DNA is TGCGCCAGCAGCCATGGGACATCCGGGGGGTATGGCTACACCTTC. Translation: CASSHGTSGGYGYTF.

This clone has only one observation. The V and J genes are TRBV4-1 and TRBJ2-3; perhaps TRBD1 as D (5 bases). Deletions cut 3 bases from V and 1 base from J, with 11 bases between. Germline-derived CDR1 and CDR2 are MGHRA and YSYEKL. This CDR3 spans 15 amino acids. CDR3 residues: CASSQQGSGTDTQYF. The CDR3 DNA sequence: TGCGCCAGCAGCCAGCAGGGAAGTGGCACAGATACGCAGTATTTT.

The rearrangement uses TRBV7-9 and TRBJ2-1; maybe TRBD2 (5 bases). Trimming shortened V by 5 bases and J by 2 bases, and 16 bases separated the two germline ends. The length of the CDR3 is 16 residues. Germline values: CDR1 SEHNR, CDR2 FQNEAQ (reference sequence). CDR3: CASSPPLLVTYNEQFF. CDR3 in DNA: TGTGCCAGCAGCCCCCCCTTACTAGTAACCTACAATGAGCAGTTCTTC.